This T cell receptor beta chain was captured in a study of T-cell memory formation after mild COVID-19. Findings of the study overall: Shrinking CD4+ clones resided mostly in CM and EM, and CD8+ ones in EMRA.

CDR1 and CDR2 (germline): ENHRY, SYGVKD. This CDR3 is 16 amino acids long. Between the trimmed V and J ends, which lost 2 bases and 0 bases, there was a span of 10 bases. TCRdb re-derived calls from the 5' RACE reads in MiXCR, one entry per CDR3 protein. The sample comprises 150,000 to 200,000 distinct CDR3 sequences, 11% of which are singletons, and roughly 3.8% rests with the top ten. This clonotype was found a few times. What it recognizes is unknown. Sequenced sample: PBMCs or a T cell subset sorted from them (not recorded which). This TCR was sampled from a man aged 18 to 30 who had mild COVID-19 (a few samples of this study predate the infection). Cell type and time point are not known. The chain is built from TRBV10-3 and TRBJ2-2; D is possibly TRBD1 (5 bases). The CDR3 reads CAISERRGTNTGELFF. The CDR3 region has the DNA TGTGCCATCAGTGAGAGAAGGGGCACGAACACCGGGGAGCTGTTTTTT.